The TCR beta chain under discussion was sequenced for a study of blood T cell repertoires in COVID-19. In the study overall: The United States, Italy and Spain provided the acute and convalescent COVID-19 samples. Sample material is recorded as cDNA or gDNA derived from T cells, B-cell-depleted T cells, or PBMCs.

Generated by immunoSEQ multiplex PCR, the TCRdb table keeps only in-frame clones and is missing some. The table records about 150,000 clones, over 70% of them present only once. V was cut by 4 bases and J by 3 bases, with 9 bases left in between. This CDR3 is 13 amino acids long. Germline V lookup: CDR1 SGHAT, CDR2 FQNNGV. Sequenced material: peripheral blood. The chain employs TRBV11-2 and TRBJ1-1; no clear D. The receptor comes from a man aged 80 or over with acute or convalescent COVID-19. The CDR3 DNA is TGTGCCAGCAGCTCCCCTATAGACACTGAAGCTTTCTTT. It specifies CASSSPIDTEAFF.